These T cell receptor beta chains were read from a single sample in a study of shared clonotypes between healthy human individuals. Sequenced by immunoSEQ multiplex PCR; TCRdb stores in-frame clones only, minus some. The sample consists of 650,000 to 750,000 clones, more than 70% of them appearing once. What was sequenced was memory CD4+ T cells sorted from blood. Every receptor here comes from a woman aged 25 to 45 in good health. Each CDR3 is given with its conserved first and last residue. The D gene is left open where the match is weak. A row's size may be missing; if present it is once, few, many or a size class.

>TRBV7-3|-|TRBJ2-7|TRBD2
TGTGCCAGCAGCATGACTAGCGGGTCCTCGGAGCAGTACTTC
CASSMTSGSSEQYF
>TRBV19|-|TRBJ2-5|TRBD1
TGTGCCGCTGGGGGGACAGGGCAAGAGACCCAGTACTTC
CAAGGTGQETQYF
>TRBV7-6|-|TRBJ2-1|-
TGTGCCAGCAGCTTAGCGGGAGGACACAATGAGCAGTTCTTC
CASSLAGGHNEQFF
>TRBV7-3|-|TRBJ1-4|TRBD1
TGTGCCAGCAGCTTACCCCATAATAGGACAGGTATGGATGAAAAACTGTTTTTT
CASSLPHNRTGMDEKLFF
>TRBV10-3|-|TRBJ1-1|TRBD1
TGTGCCATCAAAGGACAGGGGAACACTGAAGCTTTCTTT
CAIKGQGNTEAFF
>TRBV7-2|-|TRBJ1-3|-
TGTGCCAGCAGCTTAGGCTTTGGGGACACTGGAAACACCATATATTTT
CASSLGFGDTGNTIYF
>TRBV30|-|TRBJ1-2|-
TGTGCCTGGAGTGCCCTAAGCGACAGTCCGTACTATGGCTACACCTTC
CAWSALSDSPYYGYTF
>TRBV7-9|-|TRBJ2-1|-
TGTGCCAGCCAGGTCCTGGAAAAGCAGTTCTTC
CASQVLEKQFF
>TRBV10-2|-|TRBJ2-7|-
TGCGCCAGCAGTGAGGGGACATGGGGCTACGAGCAGTACTTC
CASSEGTWGYEQYF
>TRBV5-1|many|TRBJ2-1|-
TGCGCCAGCAGCTTTAGCGTCGGGTCCTACAATGAGCAGTTCTTC
CASSFSVGSYNEQFF
>TRBV25-1|-|TRBJ1-2|-
TGTGCCAGCACCCCCGGCAGGGCCTATGGCTACACCTTC
CASTPGRAYGYTF
>TRBV4-2|-|TRBJ2-7|-
TGTGCCAGCAGCCACCTTGACTCCTACGAGCAGTACTTC
CASSHLDSYEQYF
>TRBV28|-|TRBJ1-2|-
TGTGCCAGCAGCCTGGGACATAACTATGGCTACACCTTC
CASSLGHNYGYTF
>TRBV4-2|-|TRBJ1-2|-
TGTGCCAGCAGCTTGCTGACAGGCTATGGCTACACCTTC
CASSLLTGYGYTF
>TRBV30|-|TRBJ1-1|TRBD1
TGTGCCTGGAGGGGACAGTTCACTGAAGCTTTCTTT
CAWRGQFTEAFF
>TRBV7-9|few|TRBJ2-5|-
TGTGCCAGCAGCTTAGGACAGAATGCCCAGTACTTC
CASSLGQNAQYF
>TRBV7-9|-|TRBJ2-4|-
TGTGCCAGCAGCTCCCAATCCCCCCAGCTAGCCAAAAACATTCAGTACTTC
CASSSQSPQLAKNIQYF
>TRBV5-4|-|TRBJ2-2|-
TGTGCCAGCAGCTTTGATCCCGGAGCGGCTATGAACACCGGGGAGCTGTTTTTT
CASSFDPGAAMNTGELFF
>TRBV7-3|-|TRBJ2-3|TRBD1
TGTGCCAGCAGCTTTATGGGGACAGCCACAGATACGCAGTATTTT
CASSFMGTATDTQYF
>TRBV2|few|TRBJ2-3|TRBD2
TGTGCCAGCAGGGGTAGCGGGAGTAAGTCAGATACGCAGTATTTT
CASRGSGSKSDTQYF
>TRBV2|-|TRBJ1-2|-
TGTGCCAGCAGGATTCCGGGGGATAACTATGGCTACACCTTC
CASRIPGDNYGYTF
>TRBV19|-|TRBJ1-5|TRBD1
TGTGCCAGTAGTATTCGGGACAGGGGGGGGCCGAGTCAGCCCCAGCATTTT
CASSIRDRGGPSQPQHF
>TRBV11-1|once|TRBJ1-1|TRBD1
TGTGCCAGCAGCCGCAGGGGGGGGACTGAAGCTTTCTTT
CASSRRGGTEAFF
>TRBV6-1|few|TRBJ2-2|-
TGTGCCAGCAGGCGTTGGGAGCTGTTTTTT
CASRRWELFF
>TRBV6-6|once|TRBJ2-7|-
TGTGCCAGCACCATAGGGGCAGCTAGCTCCTACGAGCAGTACTTC
CASTIGAASSYEQYF
>TRBV5-1|-|TRBJ2-1|-
TGCGCCAGCAGCTTGGACTCCGCCTCCTACAATGGGCAGTTCTTC
CASSLDSASYNGQFF
>TRBV16|-|TRBJ1-2|-
TGTGCCAGCAGCCAATTCCGGGGGGAAGGTGGCTACACCTTC
CASSQFRGEGGYTF
>TRBV30|-|TRBJ1-2|-
TGTGCCTGGAGTCCCTTCGGGGAAGATGGCTACACCTTC
CAWSPFGEDGYTF
>TRBV28|-|TRBJ1-1|-
TGTGCCAGCAGTTTGGGGGGAGCAGGGACCACTGAAGCTTTCTTT
CASSLGGAGTTEAFF
>TRBV10-2|-|TRBJ2-7|TRBD2
TGCGCCAGCAGTGAGGTTGGGGGTAGCGGGAGTGGTGGGTATTACGAGCAGTACTTC
CASSEVGGSGSGGYYEQYF
>TRBV28|many|TRBJ1-2|-
TGTGCCAGCGGACATAACTATGGCTACACCTTC
CASGHNYGYTF
>TRBV5-1|-|TRBJ2-5|-
TGCGCCAGCAGGGTTGGGGGTCAAGAGACCCAGTACTTC
CASRVGGQETQYF
>TRBV11-2|-|TRBJ2-1|-
TGTGCCAGCAGCAAAGGACAGAGCTCCTACAATGAGCAGTTCTTC
CASSKGQSSYNEQFF
>TRBV6-1|many|TRBJ1-5|-
TGTGCCAGCAGTGAGACATTAAACTCTTTCCAGCCCCAGCATTTT
CASSETLNSFQPQHF
>TRBV5-1|many|TRBJ1-3|-
TGCGCCAGCAGCAAAGGGTACACCATATATTTT
CASSKGYTIYF
>TRBV6-5|-|TRBJ2-2|-
TGTGCCAGCAGTTTGGACGGGACCGTGAACACCGGGGAGCTGTTTTTT
CASSLDGTVNTGELFF